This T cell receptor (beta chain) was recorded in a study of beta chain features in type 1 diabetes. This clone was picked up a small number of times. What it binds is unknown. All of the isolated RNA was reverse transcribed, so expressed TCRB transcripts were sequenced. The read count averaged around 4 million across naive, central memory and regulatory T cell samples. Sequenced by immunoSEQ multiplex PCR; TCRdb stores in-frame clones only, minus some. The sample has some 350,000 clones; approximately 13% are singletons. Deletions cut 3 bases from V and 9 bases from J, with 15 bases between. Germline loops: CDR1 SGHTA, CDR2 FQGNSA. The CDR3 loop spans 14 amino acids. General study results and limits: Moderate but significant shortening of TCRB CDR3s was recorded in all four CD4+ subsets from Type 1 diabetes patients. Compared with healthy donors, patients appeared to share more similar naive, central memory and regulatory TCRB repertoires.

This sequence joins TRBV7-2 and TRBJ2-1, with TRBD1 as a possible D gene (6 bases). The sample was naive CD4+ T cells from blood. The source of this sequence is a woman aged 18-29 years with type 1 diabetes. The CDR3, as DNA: TGTGCCAGCAGCTTTACCACAGGGTGGGGTGAGCAGTTCTTC. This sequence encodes CASSFTTGWGEQFF.